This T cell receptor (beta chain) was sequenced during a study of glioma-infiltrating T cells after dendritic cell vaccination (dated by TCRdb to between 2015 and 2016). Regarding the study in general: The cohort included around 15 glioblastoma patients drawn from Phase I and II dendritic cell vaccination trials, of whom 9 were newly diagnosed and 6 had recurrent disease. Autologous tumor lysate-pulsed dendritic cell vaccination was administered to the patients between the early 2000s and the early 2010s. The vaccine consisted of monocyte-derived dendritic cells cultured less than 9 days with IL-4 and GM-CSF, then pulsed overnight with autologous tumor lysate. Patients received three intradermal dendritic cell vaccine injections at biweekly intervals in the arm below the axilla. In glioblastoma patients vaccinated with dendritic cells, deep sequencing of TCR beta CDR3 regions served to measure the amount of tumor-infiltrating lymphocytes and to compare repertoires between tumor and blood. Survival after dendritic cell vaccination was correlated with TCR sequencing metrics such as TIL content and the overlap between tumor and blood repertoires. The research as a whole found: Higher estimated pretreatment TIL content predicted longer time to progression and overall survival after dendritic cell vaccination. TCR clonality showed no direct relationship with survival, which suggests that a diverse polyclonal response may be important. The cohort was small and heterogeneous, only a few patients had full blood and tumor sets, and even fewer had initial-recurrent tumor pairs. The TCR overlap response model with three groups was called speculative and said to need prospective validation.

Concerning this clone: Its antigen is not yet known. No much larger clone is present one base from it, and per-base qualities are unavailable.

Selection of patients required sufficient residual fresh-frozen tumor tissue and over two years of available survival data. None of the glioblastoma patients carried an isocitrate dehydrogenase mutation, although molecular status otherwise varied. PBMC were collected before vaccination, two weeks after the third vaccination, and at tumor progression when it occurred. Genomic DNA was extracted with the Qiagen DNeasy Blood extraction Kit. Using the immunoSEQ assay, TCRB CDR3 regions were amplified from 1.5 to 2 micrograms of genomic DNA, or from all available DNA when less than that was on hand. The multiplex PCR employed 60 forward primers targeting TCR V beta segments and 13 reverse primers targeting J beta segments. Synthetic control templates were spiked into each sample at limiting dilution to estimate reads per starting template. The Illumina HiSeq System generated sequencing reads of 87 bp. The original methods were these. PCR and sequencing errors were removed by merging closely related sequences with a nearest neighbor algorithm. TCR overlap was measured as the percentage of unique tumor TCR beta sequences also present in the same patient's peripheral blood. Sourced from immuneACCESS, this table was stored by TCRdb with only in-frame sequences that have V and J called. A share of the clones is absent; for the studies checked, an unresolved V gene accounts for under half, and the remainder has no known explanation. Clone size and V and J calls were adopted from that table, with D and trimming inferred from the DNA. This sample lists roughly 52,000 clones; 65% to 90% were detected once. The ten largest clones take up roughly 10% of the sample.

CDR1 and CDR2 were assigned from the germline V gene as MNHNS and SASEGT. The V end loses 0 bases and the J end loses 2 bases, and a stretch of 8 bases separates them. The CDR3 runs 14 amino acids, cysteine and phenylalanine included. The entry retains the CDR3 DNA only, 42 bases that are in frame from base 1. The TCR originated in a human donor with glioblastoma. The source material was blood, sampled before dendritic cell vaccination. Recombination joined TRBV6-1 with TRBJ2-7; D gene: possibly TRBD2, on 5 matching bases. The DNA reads TGTGCCAGCAGTGAAGCGCGGGCCCCCTACGAGCAGTACTTC. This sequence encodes CASSEARAPYEQYF.